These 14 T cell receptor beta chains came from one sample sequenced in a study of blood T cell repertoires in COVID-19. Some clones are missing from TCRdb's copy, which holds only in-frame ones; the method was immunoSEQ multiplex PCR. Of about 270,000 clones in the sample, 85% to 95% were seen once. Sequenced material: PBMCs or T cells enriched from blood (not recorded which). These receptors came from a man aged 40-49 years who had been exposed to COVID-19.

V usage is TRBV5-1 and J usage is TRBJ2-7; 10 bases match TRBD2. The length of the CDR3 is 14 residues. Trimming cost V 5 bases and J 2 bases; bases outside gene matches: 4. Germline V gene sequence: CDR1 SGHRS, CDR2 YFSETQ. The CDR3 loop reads CASSRTSGAYEQYF. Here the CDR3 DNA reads TGCGCCAGCAGTAGGACTAGCGGAGCCTACGAGCAGTACTTC.

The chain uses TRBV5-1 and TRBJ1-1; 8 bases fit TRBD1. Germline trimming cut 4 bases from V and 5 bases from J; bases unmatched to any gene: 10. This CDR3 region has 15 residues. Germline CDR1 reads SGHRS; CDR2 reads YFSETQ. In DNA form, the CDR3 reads TGCGCCAGCAGCCACCAGACAGGGGTTAGGACTGAAGCTTTCTTT. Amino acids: CASSHQTGVRTEAFF.

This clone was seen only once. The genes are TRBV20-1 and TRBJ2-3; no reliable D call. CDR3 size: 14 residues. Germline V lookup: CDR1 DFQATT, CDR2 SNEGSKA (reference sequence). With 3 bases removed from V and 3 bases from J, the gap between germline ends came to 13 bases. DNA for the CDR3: TGCAGTGCTAGTACAACGCATTATACAGATACGCAGTATTTT. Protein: CSASTTHYTDTQYF.

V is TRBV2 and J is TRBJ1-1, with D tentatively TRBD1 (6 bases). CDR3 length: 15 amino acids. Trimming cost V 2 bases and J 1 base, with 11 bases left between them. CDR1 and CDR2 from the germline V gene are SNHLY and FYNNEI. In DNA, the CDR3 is TGTGCCAGCAGTGAATTTCGGGACAAGAACACTGAAGCTTTCTTT. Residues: CASSEFRDKNTEAFF.

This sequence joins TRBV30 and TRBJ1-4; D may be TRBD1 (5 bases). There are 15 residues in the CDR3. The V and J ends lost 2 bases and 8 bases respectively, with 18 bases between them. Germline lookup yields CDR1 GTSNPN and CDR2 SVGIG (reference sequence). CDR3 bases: TGTGCCTGGAGTAAACCCCCTCGGGGGTACGAAAAACTGTTTTTT. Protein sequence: CAWSKPPRGYEKLFF.

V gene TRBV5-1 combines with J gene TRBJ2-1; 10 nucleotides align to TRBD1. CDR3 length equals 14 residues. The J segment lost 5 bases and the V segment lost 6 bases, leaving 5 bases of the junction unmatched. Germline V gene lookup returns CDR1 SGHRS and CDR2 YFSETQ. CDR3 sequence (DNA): TGCGCCAGCAACCGGGACAGGGGCCACAATGAGCAGTTCTTC. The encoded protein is CASNRDRGHNEQFF.

The CDR3 region has the DNA TGTGCCTGGAGTTGGGGAGGGACTGGCGGCTACACCTTC. This codes for CAWSWGGTGGYTF. The rearrangement links TRBV30 to TRBJ1-2; D may be TRBD1 (5 bases). The ends were cut back, 2 bases at V and 8 bases at J, with 15 bases in the middle. Germline lookup yields CDR1 GTSNPN and CDR2 SVGIG (reference sequence). This CDR3 region has 13 residues.

The CDR3 spells CASSFLKGWDEQYF. The CDR3 DNA reads as TGTGCCAGCAGCTTCCTTAAGGGGTGGGACGAGCAGTACTTC. The rearrangement uses TRBV7-2 and TRBJ2-7, with a weak D call TRBD1 (5 bases). V was clipped by 3 bases and J by 5 bases, with 14 bases between them. Germline CDR1 SGHTA, CDR2 FQGNSA. The CDR3 consists of 14 residues.

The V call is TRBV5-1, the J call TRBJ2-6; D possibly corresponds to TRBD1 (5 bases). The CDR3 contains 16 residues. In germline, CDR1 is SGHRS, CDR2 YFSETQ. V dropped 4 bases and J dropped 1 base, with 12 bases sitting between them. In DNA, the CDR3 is TGCGCCAGCAGCCCCAGGACAAAATCTGGGGCCAACGTCCTGACTTTC. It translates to CASSPRTKSGANVLTF.

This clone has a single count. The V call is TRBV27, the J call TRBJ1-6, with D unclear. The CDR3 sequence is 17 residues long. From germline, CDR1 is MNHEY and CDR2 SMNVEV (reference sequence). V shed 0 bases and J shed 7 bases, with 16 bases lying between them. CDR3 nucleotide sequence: TGTGCCAGCAGTTTATCCGGTGTACTCATCCCCAATTCACCCCTCCACTTT. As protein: CASSLSGVLIPNSPLHF.

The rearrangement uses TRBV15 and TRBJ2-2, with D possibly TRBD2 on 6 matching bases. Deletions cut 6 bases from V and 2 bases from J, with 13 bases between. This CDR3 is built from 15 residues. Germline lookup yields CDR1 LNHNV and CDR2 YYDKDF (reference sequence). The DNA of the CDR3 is TGTGCCACCAGTCGGGGCGGGACTAACACCGGGGAGCTGTTTTTT. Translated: CATSRGGTNTGELFF.

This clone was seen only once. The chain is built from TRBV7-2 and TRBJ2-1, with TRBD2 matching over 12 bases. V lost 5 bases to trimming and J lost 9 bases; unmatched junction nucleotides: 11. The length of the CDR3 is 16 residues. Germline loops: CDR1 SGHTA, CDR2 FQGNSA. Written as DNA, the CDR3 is TGTGCCAGCAGCGGGGGGGGACTAGCGGGTAGAAGTGAGCAGTTCTTC. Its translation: CASSGGGLAGRSEQFF. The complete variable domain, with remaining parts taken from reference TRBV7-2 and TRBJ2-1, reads GAGVSQSPSNKVTEKGKDVELRCDPISGHTALYWYRQSLGQGLEFLIYFQGNSAPDKSGLPSDRFSAERTGGSVSTLTIQRTQQEDSAVYLCASSGGGLAGRSEQFFGPGTRLTVL.

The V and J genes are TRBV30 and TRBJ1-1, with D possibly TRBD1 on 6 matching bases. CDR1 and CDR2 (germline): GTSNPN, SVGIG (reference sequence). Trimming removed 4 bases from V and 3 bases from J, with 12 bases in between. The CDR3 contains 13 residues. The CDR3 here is CAWKRGGDTEAFF. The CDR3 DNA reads TGTGCCTGGAAAAGGGGGGGAGACACTGAAGCTTTCTTT.

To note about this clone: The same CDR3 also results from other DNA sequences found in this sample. CDR3 bases: TGTGCCAGCAGTCCACAGGGGGCTCCCTACGAGCAGTACTTC. Protein: CASSPQGAPYEQYF. The chain employs TRBV27 and TRBJ2-7; 9 bases align to TRBD1. Germline CDR1 reads MNHEY; CDR2 reads SMNVEV (reference sequence). The CDR3 consists of 14 residues. V lost 5 bases and J lost 2; bases outside the gene matches: 4.